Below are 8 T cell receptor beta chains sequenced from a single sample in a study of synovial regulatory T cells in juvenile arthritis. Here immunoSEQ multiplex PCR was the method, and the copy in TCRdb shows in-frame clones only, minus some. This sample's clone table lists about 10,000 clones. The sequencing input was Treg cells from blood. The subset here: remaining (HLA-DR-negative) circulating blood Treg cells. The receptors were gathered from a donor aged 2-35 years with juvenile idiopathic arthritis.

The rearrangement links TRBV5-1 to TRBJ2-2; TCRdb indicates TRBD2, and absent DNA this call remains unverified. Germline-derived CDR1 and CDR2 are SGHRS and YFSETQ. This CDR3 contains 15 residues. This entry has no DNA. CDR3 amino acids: CASSSSGGNTGELFF.

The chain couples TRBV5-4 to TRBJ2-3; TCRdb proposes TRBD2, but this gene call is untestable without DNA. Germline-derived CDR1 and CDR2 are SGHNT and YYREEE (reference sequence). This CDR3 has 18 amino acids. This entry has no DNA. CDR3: CASIPGDTSGGRTDTQYF.

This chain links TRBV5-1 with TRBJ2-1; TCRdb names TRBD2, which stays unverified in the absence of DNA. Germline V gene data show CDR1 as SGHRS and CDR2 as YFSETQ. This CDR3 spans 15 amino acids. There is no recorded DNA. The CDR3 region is CASSLGRSSYNEQFF.

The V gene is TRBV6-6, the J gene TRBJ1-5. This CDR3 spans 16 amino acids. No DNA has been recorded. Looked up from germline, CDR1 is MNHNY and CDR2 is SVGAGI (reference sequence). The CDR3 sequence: CASSYPPGFKGQPQHF.

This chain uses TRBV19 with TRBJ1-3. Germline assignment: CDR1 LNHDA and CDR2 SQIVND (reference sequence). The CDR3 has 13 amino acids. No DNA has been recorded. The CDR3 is CASSSVSGNTIYF. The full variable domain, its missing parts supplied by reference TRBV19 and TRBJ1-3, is DGGITQSPKYLFRKEGQNVTLSCEQNLNHDAMYWYRQDPGQGLRLIYYSQIVNDFQKGDIAEGYSVSREKKESFPLTVTSAQKNPTAFYLCASSSVSGNTIYFGEGSWLTVV.

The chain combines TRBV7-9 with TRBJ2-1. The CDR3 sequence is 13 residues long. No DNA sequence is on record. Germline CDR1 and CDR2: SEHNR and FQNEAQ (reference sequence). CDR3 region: CASSYRDRDEQFF. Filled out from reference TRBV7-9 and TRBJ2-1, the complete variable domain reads DTGVSQNPRHKITKRGQNVTFRCDPISEHNRLYWYRQTLGQGPEFLTYFQNEAQLEKSRLLSDRFSAERPKGSFSTLEIQRTEQGDSAMYLCASSYRDRDEQFFGPGTRLTVL.

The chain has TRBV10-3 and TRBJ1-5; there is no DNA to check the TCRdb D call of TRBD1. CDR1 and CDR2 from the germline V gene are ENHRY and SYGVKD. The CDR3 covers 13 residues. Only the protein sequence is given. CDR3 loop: CATTTGEGQPQHF.

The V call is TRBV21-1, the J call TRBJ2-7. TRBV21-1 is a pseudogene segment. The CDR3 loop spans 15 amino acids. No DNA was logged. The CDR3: CASSKAPGPTYEQYF.